This is a list of T cell receptor beta chains from one sample in a study of response to subunit inactivated influenza vaccine. TCRdb re-derived calls from the RT-PCR reads in MiXCR, one entry per CDR3 protein. The top ten hold approximately 12% of the sample, which has around 570,000 distinct CDR3 sequences, about 7.6% seen once. The sequencing used PBMCs from blood, collected 23 to 25 months after vaccination. Receptors originate from a man aged 50 to 69 who received an inactivated influenza vaccine. CDR3s include the opening cysteine and the closing phenylalanine or tryptophan. A D gene is named only where the DNA matches it firmly. Clone size appears in some rows only: once, few, many, or a class for an expanded clone.

cdr3_nt cdr3_aa clone_size j_call d_call cdr3_length v_call
TGCGCCAGCAGCTTGCCGACAAAAACCGGGACAGGGGGCGGAAGGACTGAAGCTTTCTTT CASSLPTKTGTGGGRTEAFF many TRBJ1-1 TRBD1 20 TRBV5-1
TGTGCCAGCAGTCTACGACTGGGGGGGGGAGATACGCAGTATTTT CASSLRLGGGDTQYF few TRBJ2-3 TRBD2 15 TRBV6-2/TRBV6-3
TGCGCCAACCCTTCCGGGACTAGCTTCCCTGGGAACTCCTACGAGCAGTACTTC CANPSGTSFPGNSYEQYF many TRBJ2-7 TRBD2 18 TRBV5-1
TGTGCCAGCAGTTACCTCCGCGGCTACGAGCAGTACTTC CASSYLRGYEQYF many TRBJ2-7 NA 13 TRBV6-2/TRBV6-3
TGTGCCACCGCCCACAGGGGGCCCTACAATGAGCAGTTCTTC CATAHRGPYNEQFF few TRBJ2-1 TRBD1 14 TRBV6-1
TGTGCCAGCAGTCGTGAGGGGGCTCTCAATCAGCCCCAGCATTTT CASSREGALNQPQHF NA TRBJ1-5 TRBD1 15 TRBV12-3/TRBV12-4
TGTGCCAGCAGTCCTCAGGGCTGGGAGACCCAGTACTTC CASSPQGWETQYF many TRBJ2-5 NA 13 TRBV5-6
TGTGCCATCAGCTCTCGGTCCGGGACAGGGGGCCAAGAGACCCAGTACTTC CAISSRSGTGGQETQYF few TRBJ2-5 TRBD1 17 TRBV10-3
TGTGCCAGCAGTGGGAACAGGGCCTACGAGCAGTACTTC CASSGNRAYEQYF few TRBJ2-7 NA 13 TRBV25-1
TGTGCCAGCAGCCACTGGGGCAGCTCCTACGAGCAGTACTTC CASSHWGSSYEQYF few TRBJ2-7 NA 14 TRBV14
TGTGCCAGCAGAACATCAGGGACTGAGCAGTTCTTC CASRTSGTEQFF NA TRBJ2-1 NA 12 TRBV12-3/TRBV12-4
TGCGCCAGCAGCGTAGGGTTAGATGAGCAGTTCTTC CASSVGLDEQFF many TRBJ2-1 NA 12 TRBV5-1
TGTGCCAGCAGCCTCCCCGAGAAACGAGGCGTCAACTATGGCTACACCTTC CASSLPEKRGVNYGYTF NA TRBJ1-2 NA 17 TRBV6-2/TRBV6-3
TGTGCCAGCAGTTTTTCGGCTCAGGGAGAGACCCAGTACTTC CASSFSAQGETQYF many TRBJ2-5 NA 14 TRBV12-3/TRBV12-4
TGCAGTGCTACTAACCGGGACCGTCTCTACGAGCAGTACTTC CSATNRDRLYEQYF few TRBJ2-7 NA 14 TRBV20-1
TGTGCCAGCAGCCCCCCCTCGGGAGCCGGCACAGATACGCAGTATTTT CASSPPSGAGTDTQYF few TRBJ2-3 NA 16 TRBV5-4
TGCAGCGTGCCTACAGGGTCGGGGTACAATGAGCAGTTCTTC CSVPTGSGYNEQFF many TRBJ2-1 NA 14 TRBV29-1
TGCGCCAGCAGCTCGGCCCTAGCGGCTGGGCAAGAGACCCAGTACTTC CASSSALAAGQETQYF NA TRBJ2-5 TRBD2 16 TRBV5-1
TGTGCCAGCAGTGAAGCGTTCTACAATGAGCAGTTCTTC CASSEAFYNEQFF few TRBJ2-1 NA 13 TRBV2
TGTGCCAGCAGCCAGGGCGGGTATCAGCCCCAGCATTTT CASSQGGYQPQHF few TRBJ1-5 NA 13 TRBV5-5
TGCAGTGCTATGAAGGGGGCAGGAACTGAAGCTTTCTTT CSAMKGAGTEAFF many TRBJ1-1 TRBD1 13 TRBV20-1
TGCAGTGCTAACAGGGGGCGTGAGGTCACTGAAGCTTTCTTT CSANRGREVTEAFF NA TRBJ1-1 TRBD1 14 TRBV20-1
TGCAGTGCTACGGAGCCCAGGGGACTTCGCTCTGGAAACACCATATATTTT CSATEPRGLRSGNTIYF NA TRBJ1-3 NA 17 TRBV20-1
TGTGCCAGCACCACAGGGATACAGCCGAGGGGGAGCACAGATACGCAGTATTTT CASTTGIQPRGSTDTQYF few TRBJ2-3 NA 18 TRBV7-8
TGTGCCAGCAGCTCCTCGGGGGAGCAGTTCTTC CASSSSGEQFF few TRBJ2-1 NA 11 TRBV7-9
TGTGCCAGCAGCCACGAGTGGAACGATGAGCAGTTCTTC CASSHEWNDEQFF NA TRBJ2-1 NA 13 TRBV4-2
TGCAGTGCTAAACTAGCGGGAGTGCCAGATACGCAGTATTTT CSAKLAGVPDTQYF NA TRBJ2-3 TRBD2 14 TRBV20-1
TGCAGCGTTGAACGGAGTCGGACAGGGCAGGGTTGGGCTTTCTTT CSVERSRTGQGWAFF few TRBJ1-1 TRBD1 15 TRBV29-1
TGTGCCATCAGCACCGGGCCTACTGGAAACACCATATATTTT CAISTGPTGNTIYF many TRBJ1-3 NA 14 TRBV10-3
TGTGCCAGCAGCTTGGGTAGGGTCTTCCAAGAGACCCAGTACTTC CASSLGRVFQETQYF few TRBJ2-5 NA 15 TRBV5-8
TGTGCCAGCTCACCCTCCAGGTCAGATACGCAGTATTTT CASSPSRSDTQYF many TRBJ2-3 NA 13 TRBV18
TGCGCCAGCAGCCCCTCCCCCCCGAAACTCAGTGAGCAGTTCTTC CASSPSPPKLSEQFF few TRBJ2-1 NA 15 TRBV4-1
TGTGCCAGCGGAGTAGCGGGGAACACAGATACGCAGTATTTT CASGVAGNTDTQYF few TRBJ2-3 TRBD2 14 TRBV25-1
TGTGCCAGCAGCTTAGGTAGCAGGGTCGGAGGATCACCCCTCCACTTT CASSLGSRVGGSPLHF NA TRBJ1-6 NA 16 TRBV7-2
TGTGCCAGCAGTTACTCGAGTTGGTGGACAGGGGAGAACACTGAAGCTTTCTTT CASSYSSWWTGENTEAFF few TRBJ1-1 TRBD1 18 TRBV6-5
TGTGCCAGCAGCTTGGCCAGGTCCGGGGAGCTGTTTTTT CASSLARSGELFF few TRBJ2-2 NA 13 TRBV7-8
TGTGCCAGCAGCGTAGATAGTGCGAACACCGGGGAGCTGTTTTTT CASSVDSANTGELFF many TRBJ2-2 NA 15 TRBV9
TGTGCCAGCTCACCAAAACGGACGGGGGAGACCCAGTACTTC CASSPKRTGETQYF NA TRBJ2-5 NA 14 TRBV18
TGTGCCACCAGCGCAGGGTTGCCTTACAATGAGCAGTTCTTC CATSAGLPYNEQFF NA TRBJ2-1 NA 14 TRBV24-1
TGTGCCAGCAGCGTATCGGGACTAGGGGACATTCAGTACTTC CASSVSGLGDIQYF many TRBJ2-4 TRBD2 14 TRBV9
TGTGCCAGCCAACACAGTCCGGGGCAAGAGACCCAGTACTTC CASQHSPGQETQYF few TRBJ2-5 NA 14 TRBV12-3/TRBV12-4
TGTGCCAGCACGCTAGATCGGCTCTCCTACGAGCAGTACTTC CASTLDRLSYEQYF NA TRBJ2-7 NA 14 TRBV11-2
TGTGCCAGCAGTCCGCCGGGACAGACCCCCTACGAGCAGTACTTC CASSPPGQTPYEQYF few TRBJ2-7 TRBD1 15 TRBV28
TGTGCCAGCAGTGAAGGGTCTAGCGGGACCGAGCAGTACTTC CASSEGSSGTEQYF NA TRBJ2-7 TRBD2 14 TRBV2
TGTGCCACCCGGACCTCCTACGAGCAGTACTTC CATRTSYEQYF many TRBJ2-7 NA 11 TRBV6-5
TGTGCCATCAGTGAGCTAGCGGGGGGGTTCAATGAGCAGTTCTTC CAISELAGGFNEQFF NA TRBJ2-1 TRBD2 15 TRBV10-3
TGTGCCAGCAGCAAAGTCCAGGGGGATCGACGGGACAGGGGGTGGTACGAGCAGTACTTC CASSKVQGDRRDRGWYEQYF many TRBJ2-7 NA 20 TRBV21-1
TGTGCCAGCACCCAGAGGGACAGACAAGAGACCCAGTACTTC CASTQRDRQETQYF few TRBJ2-5 TRBD1 14 TRBV3-1
TGTGCCAGCAGTTTTATTTGGGCTAGCGGGAGTACAGATACGCAGTATTTT CASSFIWASGSTDTQYF NA TRBJ2-3 TRBD2 17 TRBV12-3/TRBV12-4
TGTGCCAGCAGCTTAGTAGAGGCCTATGGCTACACCTTC CASSLVEAYGYTF NA TRBJ1-2 NA 13 TRBV7-2
TGCGCCAGCAGCCAAGCAGGTCTCCTTTATGGCTACACCTTC CASSQAGLLYGYTF NA TRBJ1-2 NA 14 TRBV4-1